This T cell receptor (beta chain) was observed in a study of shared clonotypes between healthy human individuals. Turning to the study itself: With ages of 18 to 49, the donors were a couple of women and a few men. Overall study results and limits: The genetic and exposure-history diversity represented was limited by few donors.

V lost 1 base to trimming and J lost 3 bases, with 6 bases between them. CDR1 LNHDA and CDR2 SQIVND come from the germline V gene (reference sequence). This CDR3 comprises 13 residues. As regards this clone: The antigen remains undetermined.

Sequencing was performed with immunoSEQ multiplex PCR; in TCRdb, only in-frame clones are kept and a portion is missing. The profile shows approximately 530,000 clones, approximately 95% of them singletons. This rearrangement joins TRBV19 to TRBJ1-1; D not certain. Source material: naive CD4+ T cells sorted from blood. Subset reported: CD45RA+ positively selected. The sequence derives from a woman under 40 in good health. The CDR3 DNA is TGTGCCAGTAGTATAGGGGCGGACACTGAAGCTTTCTTT. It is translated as CASSIGADTEAFF.